The clone carrying this T cell receptor beta chain was detected only once. These data come from a study of blood T cell repertoires in COVID-19. At the level of the study: Both acute and convalescent COVID-19 samples were obtained from the United States, Italy and Spain.

Per the authors' pipeline: The authors estimated nucleated cell counts from reference gene primer amplification. Profiling relied on immunoSEQ multiplex PCR, and the TCRdb table lists in-frame clones only, not all of them. The V and J calls and clone size were taken over from that table, and D and trimming were inferred from the DNA. The repertoire has some 340,000 clones, 90% to 95% of them found once; the top ten carry around 4.2%. Those who participated ranged in age from 18 to 89 years and resided in about 24 US areas. This clonotype originated in a woman between 25 and 40 years old who had been exposed to COVID-19. Sequencing was carried out using PBMCs or T cells enriched from blood (not recorded which).

The CDR3 sequence is CASSQGIIQGTNEKLFF. The CDR3 bases are TGCGCCAGCAGCCAGGGAATCATACAGGGAACTAATGAAAAACTGTTTTTT. The chain joins TRBV4-1 to TRBJ1-4; maybe TRBD1 (6 bases). V lost 3 bases, J lost 1 base, and 15 bases lay in between. The CDR3 loop spans 17 amino acids. Germline V lookup: CDR1 MGHRA, CDR2 YSYEKL.